This entry describes one T cell receptor beta chain. This clone showed up just once. Its antigen target is currently unknown. Nothing much larger sits one base from this clone, and base qualities are not available. These data are taken from a study of cytotoxic CD8 clonotypes in ibrutinib-treated CLL (dated by TCRdb to about 2021). In the study overall: The cohort included some 14 treatment-naive and 11 to 12 relapsed/refractory patients; some 18 were IGHV unmutated. Responses were partial in 25 or so patients and complete in 2; after median 68 months follow-up, roughly 14 stayed in remission and roughly twelve progressed. All remission and progressive disease samples were collected while patients were still receiving ibrutinib. Samples at response were collected after a median of around twelve months of treatment, with a range of about 6 to 36 months. Samples averaged 255,043 productive templates and around 91,000 productive rearrangements. Longitudinal samples were obtainable from about 30% of the roughly 90 participants in the trial. Cryopreserved peripheral blood mononuclear cells were obtained before treatment, at response, and at either sustained remission or disease progression. Study-level results and caveats: Sampling times were not matched between sustained-remission and progressing patients, and lymph node repertoires were not studied. Clonality rose at ibrutinib response, remained stable during sustained remission, and dropped back toward baseline at progression. Baseline clonality was found to be higher than that of age-matched healthy donors and was strongly correlated with circulating CD8+ T-cell counts. Public clonotypes were rare and either shrank or stayed stable during treatment, and the rise in clonality at ibrutinib response reflected expansion of private clonotypes.

The goal of deep resolution MiSeq sequencing was a depth between 1 in 1 million and 1 in 200,000 T cells, and coverage averaged 10x per clonotype. The immunoSEQ hsTCRB Kit was used to generate the TCR beta libraries. Per the source publication's procedure: The data were analyzed with ImmunoSEQ Analyzer and ImmunoSEQ Data Assistant, and V, D and J gene assignments followed IMGT definitions. Clonality, which ranges from 0 to 1, was calculated as one minus the normalized Shannon entropy of productive rearrangement frequencies. Only overrepresented clonotypes making up at least 0.05% of the repertoire of each patient were included in the public clonotype analysis. About a dozen repertoires from age-matched healthy donors, obtained from immuneACCESS, served as clonality controls. TCRdb re-hosts the immuneACCESS table, in-frame sequences only. Its copies lack some clones; in the studies checked, an unresolved V gene accounts for under half of them, and the cause for the rest is not known. V, J and clone size are taken as reported in that table, and D and trimming were inferred from the DNA itself. The sample records approximately 190,000 clones, more than 70% of which are singletons. About 10% of the sample goes to the ten largest clones.

According to the germline V gene (reference sequence), CDR1 reads MNHEY and CDR2 reads SMNVEV. From its cysteine to its phenylalanine, the CDR3 spans 14 amino acids. Only the CDR3 part of the read is kept: 42 bases, read in frame from the first base. The germline V end is reduced by 4 bases and the J end by 8 bases; junction bases left unmatched: 9. The time point tag for this specimen amounts to: 12 months on ibrutinib. Roughly 2.2 micrograms of genomic DNA were extracted from cryopreserved PBMCs for TCR beta library preparation. High-throughput TCR beta sequencing was performed on longitudinal blood samples from CLL patients receiving ibrutinib monotherapy. The patients took part in an open-label, single-center phase 2 trial of ibrutinib monotherapy.

The sequence was collected from a human donor with chronic lymphocytic leukemia. The input for sequencing was PBMCs, taken after 12 months of ibrutinib treatment. This chain joins TRBV27 to TRBJ1-1; 8 bases in the middle match TRBD1. The CDR3 protein sequence reads: CASSSRRGPYEAFF. The bases read TGTGCCAGCAGTTCACGCAGGGGGCCGTACGAAGCTTTCTTT.